This is a list of T cell receptor beta chains from one sample in a study of blood T cell repertoires in COVID-19. This table comes from immunoSEQ multiplex PCR, and its TCRdb copy is limited to in-frame clones, with some not included. The data contain roughly 48,000 clones, over 85% of them singletons. The sequencing input was peripheral blood. These receptor sequences come from a man aged 55 to 70 with COVID-19, enrolled during active disease. Both conserved end residues are part of each CDR3. D genes are given only for firm matches. Clone size appears in some rows only: once, few, many, or a class for an expanded clone.

few	TRBV6-5	TRBJ2-3	TRBD1	CASIDRGMKDTQYF	TGTGCCAGCATCGACAGGGGGATGAAGGATACGCAGTATTTT
NA	TRBV10-3	TRBJ2-6	NA	CAISFQGTGANVLTF	TGTGCCATCAGTTTTCAGGGGACTGGGGCCAACGTCCTGACTTTC
once	TRBV3-1/TRBV3-2	TRBJ1-4	NA	CASSQAYSGIGSEKLFF	TGTGCCAGCAGCCAAGCCTACTCCGGGATCGGGTCTGAAAAACTGTTTTTT
NA	TRBV6-5	TRBJ2-3	NA	CASSYVGIAADTQYF	TGTGCCAGCAGTTATGTGGGGATAGCGGCAGATACGCAGTATTTT
NA	TRBV6-5	TRBJ1-2	NA	CASTDRNYGYTF	TGTGCCAGCACCGACAGGAACTATGGCTACACCTTC
NA	TRBV19	TRBJ1-2	TRBD1	CASSKLPGQVISNYGYTF	TGTGCCAGTAGTAAACTTCCGGGACAGGTTATCTCTAACTATGGCTACACCTTC
NA	TRBV2	TRBJ1-3	TRBD1	CASSKGQGSGNTIYF	TGTGCCAGCAGTAAGGGACAGGGGTCTGGAAACACCATATATTTT
once	TRBV19	TRBJ1-1	TRBD1	CASSAGGTISTEAFF	TGTGCCAGTTCCGCAGGGGGAACTATTAGCACTGAAGCTTTCTTT
NA	TRBV18	TRBJ2-1	TRBD1	CASSPTGTGYDEQFF	TGTGCCAGCTCACCAACCGGGACAGGGTACGATGAGCAGTTCTTC
NA	TRBV7-3	TRBJ2-5	NA	CASSQGQQETQYF	TGTGCCAGCAGCCAAGGACAGCAAGAGACCCAGTACTTC
NA	TRBV10-3	TRBJ2-5	NA	CAISESQGRETQYF	TGTGCCATCAGTGAATCGCAGGGAAGGGAGACCCAGTACTTC
NA	TRBV6-6	TRBJ2-3	NA	CASSRFTSMGTDTQYF	TGTGCCAGCAGTAGGTTTACTAGCATGGGCACAGATACGCAGTATTTT
NA	TRBV4-1	TRBJ1-1	NA	CASSQPPAGANTEAFF	TGCGCCAGCAGCCAGCCCCCTGCAGGGGCTAACACTGAAGCTTTCTTT
NA	TRBV6-1	TRBJ1-4	TRBD1	CASSDNPGTGLNEKLFF	TGTGCCAGCAGTGACAATCCCGGGACAGGGCTTAATGAAAAACTGTTTTTT
NA	TRBV3-1/TRBV3-2	TRBJ2-7	TRBD1	CASSLSDRDGLEQYF	TGTGCCAGCAGCCTTTCCGACAGGGACGGACTCGAGCAGTACTTC